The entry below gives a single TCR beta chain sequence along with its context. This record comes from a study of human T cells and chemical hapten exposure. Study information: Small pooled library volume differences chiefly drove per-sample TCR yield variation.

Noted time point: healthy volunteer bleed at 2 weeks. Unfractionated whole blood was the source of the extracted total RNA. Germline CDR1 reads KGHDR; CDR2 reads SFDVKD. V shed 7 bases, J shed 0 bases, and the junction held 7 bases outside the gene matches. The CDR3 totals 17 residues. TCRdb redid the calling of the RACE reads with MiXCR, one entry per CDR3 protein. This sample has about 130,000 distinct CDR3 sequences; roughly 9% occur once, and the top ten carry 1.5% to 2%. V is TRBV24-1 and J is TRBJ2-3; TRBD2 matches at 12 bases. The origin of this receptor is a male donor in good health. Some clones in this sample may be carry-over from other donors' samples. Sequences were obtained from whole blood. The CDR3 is CATSGPGTSGSTDTQYF. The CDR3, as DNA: TGTGCCACCAGCGGTCCTGGGACTAGCGGGAGCACAGATACGCAGTATTTT.